Shown below are 8 T cell receptor beta chains from a single sample sequenced in a study of OX40 agonist ivuxolimab in advanced cancers. The protocol was immunoSEQ multiplex PCR, while the TCRdb copy is restricted to in-frame clones and leaves out a portion. The sample yields approximately 60,000 clones, about 83% seen once. The sample in question was CD4+ or CD8+ T cells sorted from blood, obtained in a trial of the OX40 agonist ivuxolimab. The receptors stem from an adult with an advanced solid tumor such as melanoma, head and neck, liver or kidney cancer.

The rearrangement links TRBV19 to TRBJ1-2; no clear D gene. With 2 bases removed from V and 4 bases from J, the gap between germline ends came to 8 bases. The CDR3 length is 13 residues. Germline-derived CDR1 and CDR2 are LNHDA and SQIVND (reference sequence). CDR3 nucleotides: TGTGCCAGTAGTATAACCGACACCTATGGCTACACCTTC. Translating it yields CASSITDTYGYTF.

This chain links TRBV2 with TRBJ2-1; TRBD2 aligns across 8 bases. CDR3 length: 14 residues. Trimming took 6 bases from V and 4 from J; bases not matched to a gene: 5. Germline V gene data show CDR1 as SNHLY and CDR2 as FYNNEI. This chain's CDR3 is CASRLAVPYNEQFF. The CDR3 region has the DNA TGTGCCAGCAGACTAGCGGTCCCTTACAATGAGCAGTTCTTC. Based on the CDR3 plus reference TRBV2 and TRBJ2-1, the full variable domain is EPEVTQTPSHQVTQMGQEVILRCVPISNHLYFYWYRQILGQKVEFLVSFYNNEISEKSEIFDDQFSVERPDGSNFTLKIRSTKLEDSAMYFCASRLAVPYNEQFFGPGTRLTVL.

This clone has a single count. The chain is built from TRBV27 and TRBJ1-2, with TRBD1 matching over 7 bases. V gave up 6 bases and J gave up 4 bases; unmatched junction bases: 11. The CDR3 has 15 residues. The germline gives CDR1 MNHEY, CDR2 SMNVEV (reference sequence). The CDR3 region has the DNA TGTGCCAGCAGGTACCAACGGGACAGTACCTATGGCTACACCTTC. Translating gives CASRYQRDSTYGYTF.

The gene calls are TRBV4-1 and TRBJ1-1, with TRBD1 identical over 7 bases. V lost 0 bases, J lost 7 bases, and 26 bases stayed unmatched. CDR3 length equals 21 residues. Per germline, CDR1 MGHRA and CDR2 YSYEKL. The CDR3 loop is CASSQDTGDSFQRSLRSEAFF. The CDR3 nucleotides are TGCGCCAGCAGCCAAGACACTGGGGACAGCTTTCAGCGGTCCTTAAGGAGTGAAGCTTTCTTT.

The J gene is TRBJ1-1, the V gene TRBV10-3, with D perhaps TRBD1 (6 bases). Germline V gives CDR1 ENHRY, CDR2 SYGVKD. The CDR3 runs 15 residues. V lost 5 bases and J 0 bases, leaving 13 bases between the germline ends. CDR3 coding DNA: TGTGCCATCAGTCACGGGACAATCATGAACACTGAAGCTTTCTTT. Residues: CAISHGTIMNTEAFF.

The genes are TRBV10-3 and TRBJ2-7; no reliable D call. Deletions cut 5 bases from V and 2 bases from J, with 10 bases between. The germline gives CDR1 ENHRY, CDR2 SYGVKD. The length of the CDR3 is 13 residues. Here the CDR3 DNA reads TGTGCCATCAGTTTAATATCGACCTACGAGCAGTACTTC. The encoded protein is CAISLISTYEQYF.

The rearrangement links TRBV5-5 to TRBJ2-2; D uncertain. The CDR3 runs 14 residues. CDR1 SGHKS and CDR2 YYEKEE come from the germline V gene (reference sequence). Trimming stripped 2 bases from V and 7 bases from J, with 12 bases between. CDR3 in amino acids: CASSFSWGSGELFF. The CDR3 nucleotides read TGTGCCAGCAGCTTTTCATGGGGTAGCGGGGAGCTGTTTTTT.

The genes are TRBV6-6 and TRBJ1-2; D gene ambiguous. Germline V CDR1 and CDR2: MNHNY, SVGAGI (reference sequence). This CDR3 has 12 residues. V was pared by 1 base and J by 3 bases, with 3 bases between. CDR3 sequence: CASSYLDYGYTF. The CDR3 DNA follows: TGTGCCAGCAGTTACTTGGACTATGGCTACACCTTC.